Presented here are 23 T cell receptor beta chains from one specimen sequenced in a study of T cells after yellow fever vaccination. TCRdb reanalysed the 5' RACE reads using MiXCR and keeps one entry per CDR3 protein. Of about 310,000 distinct CDR3 sequences listed, about 3.5% are singletons. This specimen was PBMCs, taken on the day of the yellow fever booster vaccination. The source of these receptors is a man younger than 35 who received the YFV17D yellow fever vaccine.

This clonotype was detected many times. The rearrangement joins TRBV5-1 to TRBJ2-1; TRBD2 agrees at 9 bases. The CDR3 consists of 15 residues. Germline-derived CDR1 and CDR2 are SGHRS and YFSETQ. After removal of 4 bases from V and 5 bases from J, the junction contained 7 bases not matched to a gene. CDR3 nucleotides: TGCGCCAGCAGCCGGCCTCTAGCGGGGCACAATGAGCAGTTCTTC. Translated, it gives CASSRPLAGHNEQFF.

This clonotype was detected many times. The chain joins TRBV11-2 to TRBJ2-7; maybe TRBD1 (5 bases). The length of the CDR3 is 12 residues. Germline values: CDR1 SGHAT, CDR2 FQNNGV. CDR3 nucleotides: TGTGCCAGCAGCCTGACTTCCGGGCCCAGGGACGTC. This gives the protein CASSLTSGPRDV.

A remark on this clonotype: This sequence may be a read error, since a much larger clone differs from it by one base. In this CDR3 the conserved last residue, phenylalanine or tryptophan, is missing, so a read error is likely. V usage is TRBV18 and J usage is TRBJ1-1; D gene uncertain. Per germline, CDR1 KGHSH and CDR2 LQKENI. The CDR3 is 14 amino acids. Trimming took 0 bases from V and 3 from J, leaving 8 bases between them. CDR3: CASSPPDGYTEAFI. Here the CDR3 DNA reads TGTGCCAGCTCACCACCAGACGGGTACACTGAAGCTTTCATT.

V usage is TRBV4-2 and J usage is TRBJ2-1, with D possibly matching TRBD1 (6 bases). Trimming stripped 0 bases from V and 7 bases from J, with 16 bases between. The CDR3 is 16 amino acids. CDR1 is LGHNA and CDR2 is YNFKEQ in the germline V gene. The DNA of the CDR3 is TGTGCCAGCAGCCAAGAAGTCGGTCAGGGGTTGAATGAGCAGTTCTTC. This codes for CASSQEVGQGLNEQFF.

This clonotype was counted ten times or more. Germline and junction disagree at one end, which may indicate a read error. This chain uses TRBV2 with TRBJ1-2, with no clear D. This CDR3 is built from 12 residues. CDR1 and CDR2 from the germline V gene are SNHLY and FYNNEI. The CDR3 sequence is CASRQNNYSYTF. CDR3 nucleotides: TGTGCCAGCAGACAGAATAACTATAGCTACACCTTC. The variable domain in full, completed from reference TRBV2 and TRBJ1-2, reads EPEVTQTPSHQVTQMGQEVILRCVPISNHLYFYWYRQILGQKVEFLVSFYNNEISEKSEIFDDQFSVERPDGSNFTLKIRSTKLEDSAMYFCASRQNNYSYTFGSGTRLTVV.

The chain couples TRBV12-3 or TRBV12-4 to TRBJ1-5; D possibly corresponds to TRBD1 (5 bases). This CDR3 spans 14 amino acids. Trimming pared 5 bases from V and 7 bases from J, leaving 15 bases between. The CDR3 protein is CASSGGGRYQPQHF. The CDR3 bases are TGTGCCAGCAGTGGCGGGGGGAGATACCAGCCCCAGCATTTT.

This clonotype has a count of ten or more. The J gene is TRBJ2-2, the V gene TRBV5-1; 8 bases fit TRBD1. V shed 0 bases, J shed 6 bases, and the junction held 4 bases outside the gene matches. Germline values: CDR1 SGHRS, CDR2 YFSETQ. This CDR3 contains 15 residues. This chain's CDR3 is CASSLGGQGAGELFF. The CDR3 region has the DNA TGCGCCAGCAGCTTGGGCGGACAGGGCGCCGGGGAGCTGTTTTTT.

A few counts support this clonotype. The V and J genes are TRBV9 and TRBJ2-5; D is uncertain. This CDR3 has 12 residues. Germline values: CDR1 SGDLS, CDR2 YYNGEE. The V end was cut by 3 bases, the J end by 7 bases, with 10 bases between. The CDR3 sequence is CASSGGPGTQYF. In DNA, the CDR3 is TGTGCCAGCAGCGGGGGTCCAGGGACCCAGTACTTC.

This clonotype was seen at least ten times. The V gene is TRBV6-1, the J gene TRBJ2-3, with 8 positions matching TRBD2. Trimming took 6 bases from V and 2 from J; bases not matched to a gene: 13. The germline V gene encodes CDR1 MNHNS and CDR2 SASEGT. This CDR3 is built from 17 residues. In DNA form, the CDR3 reads TGTGCCAGCAGGGTGAACAGCGGGGGTCTCCCCACAGATACGCAGTATTTT. It encodes CASRVNSGGLPTDTQYF.

The table lists this clonotype with many counts. Written as DNA, the CDR3 is TGTGCCAGCAGCTACGATGCGGGGGGCGCGTACGAGCAGTACTTC. This gives the protein CASSYDAGGAYEQYF. The chain carries TRBV7-3 and TRBJ2-7, with TRBD2 matching over 8 bases. CDR1 and CDR2 (germline): SGHTA, FQGTGA. The CDR3 sequence is 15 residues long. V lost 4 bases to trimming and J lost 4 bases; unmatched junction nucleotides: 9.

This clonotype was detected a few times. The chain has TRBV2 and TRBJ1-5; the D gene is possibly TRBD1 (5 bases). V was clipped by 6 bases and J by 1 base, with 13 bases between them. This CDR3 region has 15 residues. Germline-derived CDR1 and CDR2 are SNHLY and FYNNEI. Here the CDR3 DNA reads TGTGCCAGCAGAGTAGGCGGGGGAAGCAATCAGCCCCAGCATTTT. As protein: CASRVGGGSNQPQHF.

This clonotype was found many times. The CDR3, as DNA: TGTGCCAGCAGCAACCGGGACAGATATAATTCACCCCTCCACTTT. This encodes CASSNRDRYNSPLHF. V usage is TRBV11-2 and J usage is TRBJ1-6, with 7 bases aligning to TRBD1. CDR1 and CDR2 from the germline V gene are SGHAT and FQNNGV. The CDR3 has 15 residues. The junction had 5 bases not matched to a gene; V was cut back by 5 bases and J by 4 bases. Variable domain in full (rest from reference TRBV11-2 and TRBJ1-6): EAGVAQSPRYKIIEKRQSVAFWCNPISGHATLYWYQQILGQGPKLLIQFQNNGVVDDSQLPKDRFSAERLKGVDSTLKIQPAKLEDSAVYLCASSNRDRYNSPLHFGNGTRLTVT.

This clonotype was seen a few times. The chain recombines TRBV4-3 with TRBJ1-1, with a possible D match to TRBD1 (5 bases). Germline CDR1 and CDR2: LGHNA and YSLEER. The CDR3 runs to 13 residues. The V end lost 3 bases, the J end lost 5 bases, and 10 bases lay between the germline ends. CDR3 protein: CASSQGGETEAFF. The CDR3 DNA follows: TGCGCCAGCAGCCAGGGGGGGGAAACTGAAGCTTTCTTT.

This clonotype has at least ten counts. V and J are TRBV5-1 and TRBJ2-1; D might be TRBD1 (6 bases). The CDR3 has 15 amino acids. The germline CDR1 and CDR2 sequences are SGHRS and YFSETQ. Trimming shortened V by 4 bases and J by 5 bases, and 16 bases separated the two germline ends. The CDR3 is CASSVGAALNNEQFF. The CDR3 DNA sequence: TGCGCCAGCAGCGTGGGGGCCGCTCTAAACAATGAGCAGTTCTTC.

Remarks on this clonotype: Germline and junction disagree at one end, which may indicate a read error. The genes are TRBV7-3 and TRBJ2-1; no clear D gene. The CDR3 totals 13 residues. The germline CDR1 and CDR2 sequences are SGHTA and FQGTGA. Here the CDR3 DNA reads TGTGGCAGCAGCCCCCCCCCTTACAATGAGCATTTCTTC. It specifies CGSSPPPYNEHFF.

The sample holds a few counts of this clonotype. The chain combines TRBV4-2 with TRBJ2-5; TRBD1 agrees at 8 bases. After removal of 0 bases from V and 7 bases from J, the junction contained 10 bases not matched to a gene. The V gene's germline CDR1 is LGHNA and CDR2 YNFKEQ. This CDR3 has 16 amino acids. This chain's CDR3 is CASSQERHDRGSTQYF. The CDR3 DNA reads TGTGCCAGCAGCCAAGAGAGGCACGACAGGGGATCGACCCAGTACTTC.

This clonotype has just a few counts. The genes are TRBV3-1 and TRBJ1-5, with TRBD1 matching 8 bases. Germline V lookup: CDR1 LGHDT, CDR2 YNNKEL (reference sequence). This CDR3 region has 16 residues. The trim removed 4 bases at V and 5 bases at J, leaving 10 bases unmatched. CDR3 bases: TGTGCCAGCAGCCTTTACGACAGGGGAGGCGATCAGCCCCAGCATTTT. Translation gives CASSLYDRGGDQPQHF.

Regarding this clonotype: Relative to the germline gene, one junction end is altered; a read error may explain this. The chain links TRBV20-1 to TRBJ1-1; D unresolved. Germline CDR1 and CDR2: DFQATT and SNEGSKA (reference sequence). The CDR3 sequence is 13 residues long. CDR3 DNA sequence: TGCAGTGTTAGAGGGCCGGGGAACACTGAAGCTTTCTTT. Its translation: CSVRGPGNTEAFF.

This clonotype showed up many times. The gene calls are TRBV27 and TRBJ2-5, with D maybe TRBD1 (6 bases). The germline V gene encodes CDR1 MNHEY and CDR2 SMNVEV (reference sequence). The V gene lost 5 bases and the J gene lost 5 bases, with 18 bases spanning the gap. This CDR3 has 15 residues. The CDR3 DNA reads TGTGCCAGCAGTCCCAGCTCCAGGGGTAGGGAGACCCAGTACTTC. Amino acids: CASSPSSRGRETQYF.

This clonotype appeared a few times. The chain links TRBV5-1 to TRBJ1-2; 8 nucleotides agree with TRBD1. The CDR3 sequence is 18 residues long. Germline CDR1 and CDR2: SGHRS and YFSETQ. The J segment lost 4 bases and the V segment lost 7 bases, leaving 21 bases of the junction unmatched. For the CDR3, the DNA is TGCGCCAGCCGGAACCAAAAACCGACAGGGGTTAAAGTCTATGGCTACACCTTC. This sequence encodes CASRNQKPTGVKVYGYTF.

This clonotype has a count of ten or more. The V gene is TRBV7-6, the J gene TRBJ2-5; tentatively, D is TRBD2 (5 bases). CDR3 length equals 12 residues. V was trimmed by 5 bases and J by 5 bases, leaving 9 bases between them. Germline loops: CDR1 SGHVS, CDR2 FNYEAQ. The CDR3 region is CASSGGRETQYF. As DNA, the CDR3 is TGTGCCAGCAGCGGAGGCCGGGAGACCCAGTACTTC.

This clonotype was observed a few times. The rearrangement uses TRBV4-1 and TRBJ1-5; D is undetermined. Trimming cost V 4 bases and J 4 bases, with 11 bases left between them. In germline, CDR1 is MGHRA, CDR2 YSYEKL. The CDR3 is 14 residues long. The chain's CDR3 is CASSLAPRNQPQHF. CDR3 nucleotides: TGCGCCAGCAGCCTCGCCCCCCGGAATCAGCCCCAGCATTTT.

The sample holds many counts of this clonotype. The J gene is TRBJ1-4, the V gene TRBV15; TRBD1 agrees at 9 bases. Trimming at V came to 1 base and at J to 8 bases, leaving 14 bases not matched to a gene. The CDR3 has 18 amino acids. Germline lookup yields CDR1 LNHNV and CDR2 YYDKDF (reference sequence). CDR3 sequence reads: CATSRGSGLRDRDEKLFF. For the CDR3, the DNA is TGTGCCACCAGCAGAGGGTCAGGTCTCCGGGACAGGGACGAAAAACTGTTTTTT.